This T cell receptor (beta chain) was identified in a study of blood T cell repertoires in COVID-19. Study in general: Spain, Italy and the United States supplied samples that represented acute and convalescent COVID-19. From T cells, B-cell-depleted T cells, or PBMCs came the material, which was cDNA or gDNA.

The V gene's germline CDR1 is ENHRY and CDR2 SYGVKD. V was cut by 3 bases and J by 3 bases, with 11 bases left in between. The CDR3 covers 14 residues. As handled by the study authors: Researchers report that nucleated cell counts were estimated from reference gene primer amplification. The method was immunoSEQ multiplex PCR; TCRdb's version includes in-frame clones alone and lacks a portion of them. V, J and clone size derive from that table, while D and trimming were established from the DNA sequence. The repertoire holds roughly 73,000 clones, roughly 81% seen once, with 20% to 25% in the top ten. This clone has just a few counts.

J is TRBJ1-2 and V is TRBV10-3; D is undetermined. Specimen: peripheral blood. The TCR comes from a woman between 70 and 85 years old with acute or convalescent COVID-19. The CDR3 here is CAISDLGSYYGYTF. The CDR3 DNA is TGTGCCATCAGTGATCTCGGGAGTTACTATGGCTACACCTTC.